This T cell receptor beta chain was captured by sequencing in a study of OX40 agonist ivuxolimab in advanced cancers. Overall study: Patients receiving dose escalation had hepatocellular carcinoma, melanoma, renal cell or head and neck cancer. Participants, 82.7% male, averaged approximately 56 years of age, ranging from roughly 23 to 80. General study results and limits: Average numbers of expanded clones were greater in CD8+ T cells than in CD4+.

About this clone itself: Its matching antigen is unknown.

TCRdb keeps only in-frame clones here, not all; method: immunoSEQ multiplex PCR. Counted here are over 15,000 clones, around 83% occurring once; the ten biggest clones make up under 0.75%. The germline gives CDR1 SGHVS, CDR2 FQNEAQ. Losses at the gene ends were 2 bases for V and 6 bases for J; bases not matched to a gene: 4. This CDR3 is 15 amino acids long. The sequencing here drew on CD4+ or CD8+ T cells sorted from blood, taken in a trial of the OX40 agonist ivuxolimab. This rearrangement joins TRBV7-8 to TRBJ2-1, with 10 bases aligning to TRBD2. The receptor comes from an adult with an advanced solid tumor such as melanoma, head and neck, liver or kidney cancer. The CDR3 sequence: CASSLFTSGTNEQFF. CDR3 coding DNA: TGTGCCAGCAGCTTATTTACTAGCGGGACCAATGAGCAGTTCTTC. Based on the CDR3 plus reference TRBV7-8 and TRBJ2-1, the full variable domain is GAGVSQSPRYKVAKRGQDVALRCDPISGHVSLFWYQQALGQGPEFLTYFQNEAQLDKSGLPSDRFFAERPEGSVSTLKIQRTQQEDSAVYLCASSLFTSGTNEQFFGPGTRLTVL.